Shown below are 10 T cell receptor beta chains from a single sample sequenced in a study of graft-versus-host responses after intestinal transplantation. The data were produced by immunoSEQ multiplex PCR, yet TCRdb's version contains in-frame clones alone and is incomplete. The profile covers about 40,000 clones, with 80% to 95% appearing a single time and approximately 4% taken by the ten largest. The sample here was PBMCs, taken approximately 700 days after intestinal transplantation. The receptors here all came from a human patient who received an intestinal transplant, so some T cells may come from the graft donor.

The chain employs TRBV7-3 and TRBJ2-3; possibly TRBD1 for D (6 bases). The CDR3 covers 14 residues. Germline CDR1 is SGHTA and CDR2 is FQGTGA. The germline V and J ends were trimmed by 3 bases and 6 bases, with 13 bases remaining between them. Here the CDR3 reads CASSFGTSADTQYF. In DNA, the CDR3 is TGTGCCAGCAGCTTCGGGACATCTGCGGATACGCAGTATTTT.

This clone was detected once. The rearrangement links TRBV7-3 to TRBJ1-1; D is uncertain. This CDR3 has 18 amino acids. The germline V and J ends were trimmed by 2 bases and 1 base, with 20 bases remaining between them. Germline CDR1 and CDR2: SGHTA and FQGTGA. The CDR3 bases are TGTGCCAGCAGCTTATATTTGTCTGGGAGGGATAAGAACACTGAAGCTTTCTTT. Encoded protein: CASSLYLSGRDKNTEAFF.

This chain links TRBV7-9 with TRBJ2-5; TRBD1 aligns across 7 bases. J gave up 2 bases and V 5 bases, and 11 bases lay outside the gene matches. CDR1 is SEHNR, CDR2 FQNEAQ, per germline (reference sequence). The CDR3 consists of 16 residues. In DNA, the CDR3 is TGTGCCAGCAGCAGTATCAGGGGGTGGGTTCAAGAGACCCAGTACTTC. Protein: CASSSIRGWVQETQYF.

The DNA for the CDR3 is TGTGCCAGCTCCAGACAGACCTACGAGCAGTACTTC. Translated: CASSRQTYEQYF. This rearrangement joins TRBV7-9 to TRBJ2-5; D might be TRBD1 (5 bases). The closer fit of TRBJ2-7 to the DNA end suggests the J call may be wrong. Germline V CDR1 and CDR2: SEHNR, FQNEAQ (reference sequence). This CDR3 has 12 residues.

The V gene is TRBV5-6, the J gene TRBJ2-7; TRBD1 is a possible D gene (6 bases). Deletions cut 9 bases from V and 3 bases from J, with 22 bases between. Germline V lookup: CDR1 SGHDT, CDR2 YYEEEE. The length of the CDR3 is 15 residues. The CDR3 loop reads CATSTQGSLIYEQYF. In DNA, the CDR3 is TGTGCCACCTCAACTCAGGGGTCACTCATCTACGAGCAGTACTTC. Combining the CDR3 with reference TRBV5-6 and TRBJ2-7 gives the whole variable domain DAGVTQSPTHLIKTRGQQVTLRCSPKSGHDTVSWYQQALGQGPQFIFQYYEEEERQRGNFPDRFSGHQFPNYSSELNVNALLLGDSALYLCATSTQGSLIYEQYFGPGTRLTVT.

The V gene is TRBV7-9, the J gene TRBJ2-7, with 10 positions matching TRBD1. The CDR3 is 13 amino acids. Germline CDR1 SEHNR, CDR2 FQNEAQ (reference sequence). The V gene end was trimmed by 6 bases and the J gene end by 5 bases; junction bases not matched to a gene: 4. The CDR3 nucleotides are TGTGCCAGCAGTTGGGGACAGGGGAACGAGCAGTACTTC. It yields the protein CASSWGQGNEQYF.

This clone was observed once. The chain links TRBV5-4 to TRBJ2-1; 11 nucleotides agree with TRBD2. Per germline, CDR1 SGHNT and CDR2 YYREEE (reference sequence). The CDR3 covers 18 residues. V lost 4 bases, J lost 3 bases, and 12 bases stayed unmatched. The DNA for the CDR3 is TGTGCCAGCAGCCCTGGACTAGCGGGTGAAACCTTCTACAATGAGCAGTTCTTC. This encodes CASSPGLAGETFYNEQFF.

This chain's CDR3 is CASSLGRGGETQYF. The CDR3 DNA reads TGCGCCAGCAGCTTGGGGCGCGGTGGAGAGACCCAGTACTTC. The chain uses TRBV5-1 and TRBJ2-5; D unclear. CDR1 is SGHRS, CDR2 YFSETQ, per germline. Trimming left V 0 bases short and J 4 bases short, with 10 bases between. The CDR3 contains 14 residues. Looking up the rest from reference TRBV5-1 and TRBJ2-5 gives the full variable domain: KAGVTQTPRYLIKTRGQQVTLSCSPISGHRSVSWYQQTPGQGLQFLFEYFSETQRNKGNFPGRFSGRQFSNSRSEMNVSTLELGDSALYLCASSLGRGGETQYFGPGTRLLVL.

The chain couples TRBV6-1 to TRBJ2-7; the D is unclear. The ends were cut back, 1 base at V and 3 bases at J, with 10 bases in the middle. This CDR3 is 14 amino acids long. CDR1 and CDR2 (germline): MNHNS, SASEGT. For the CDR3, the DNA is TGTGCCAGCAGTGAAGGGGTGATTGGCTACGAGCAGTACTTC. Translating gives CASSEGVIGYEQYF.

The CDR3 DNA reads as TGCGCCAGCAGTCCGTATTCTGGGAGGGACTACGAGCAGTACTTC. Encoded protein: CASSPYSGRDYEQYF. The chain is built from TRBV10-1 and TRBJ2-7, with 7 bases lining up with TRBD2. Losses at the gene ends were 5 bases for V and 3 bases for J; bases not matched to a gene: 10. This CDR3 has 15 amino acids. CDR1 and CDR2 (germline): WNHNN, SYGVQD (reference sequence).